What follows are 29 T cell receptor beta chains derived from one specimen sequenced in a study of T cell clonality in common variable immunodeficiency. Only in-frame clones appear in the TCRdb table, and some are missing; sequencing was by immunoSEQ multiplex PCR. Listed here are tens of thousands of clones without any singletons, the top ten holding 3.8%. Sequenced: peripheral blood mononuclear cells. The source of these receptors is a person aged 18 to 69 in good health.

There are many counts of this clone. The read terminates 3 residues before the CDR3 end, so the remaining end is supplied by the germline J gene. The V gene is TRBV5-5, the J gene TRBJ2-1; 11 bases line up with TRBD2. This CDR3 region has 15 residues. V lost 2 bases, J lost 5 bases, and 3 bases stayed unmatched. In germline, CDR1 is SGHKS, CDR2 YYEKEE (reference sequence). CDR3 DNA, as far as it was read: TGTGCCAGCAGCTTAATAGCGGGAGGGAACAATGAG. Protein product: CASSLIAGGNNE. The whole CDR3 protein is CASSLIAGGNNEQFF.

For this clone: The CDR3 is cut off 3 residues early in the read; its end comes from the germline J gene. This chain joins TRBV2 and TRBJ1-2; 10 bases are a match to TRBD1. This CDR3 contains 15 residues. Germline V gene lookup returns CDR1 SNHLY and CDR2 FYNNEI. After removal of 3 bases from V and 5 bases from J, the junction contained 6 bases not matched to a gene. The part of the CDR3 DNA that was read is TGTGCCAGCAGTGAGTCCGGGACAGGGGATTATGGC. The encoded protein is CASSESGTGDYG. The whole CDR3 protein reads CASSESGTGDYGYTF.

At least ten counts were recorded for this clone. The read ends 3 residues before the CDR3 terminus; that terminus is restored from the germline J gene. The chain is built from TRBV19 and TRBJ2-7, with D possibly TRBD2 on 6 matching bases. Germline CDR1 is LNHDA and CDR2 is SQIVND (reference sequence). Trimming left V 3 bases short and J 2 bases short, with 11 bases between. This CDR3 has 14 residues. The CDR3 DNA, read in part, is TGTGCCAGTAGTATTGGTGGCGGGACCTACGAG. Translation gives CASSIGGGTYE. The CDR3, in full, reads CASSIGGGTYEQYF.

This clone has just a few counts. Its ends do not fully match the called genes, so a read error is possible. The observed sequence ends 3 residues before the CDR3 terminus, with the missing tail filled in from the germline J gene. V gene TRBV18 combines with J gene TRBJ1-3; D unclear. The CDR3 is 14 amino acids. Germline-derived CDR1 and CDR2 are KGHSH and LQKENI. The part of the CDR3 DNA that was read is TGTGCCAGCTCAGGCGACCGTGCGGGAAACACG. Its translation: CASSGDRAGNT. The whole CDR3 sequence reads CASSGDRAGNTIYF.

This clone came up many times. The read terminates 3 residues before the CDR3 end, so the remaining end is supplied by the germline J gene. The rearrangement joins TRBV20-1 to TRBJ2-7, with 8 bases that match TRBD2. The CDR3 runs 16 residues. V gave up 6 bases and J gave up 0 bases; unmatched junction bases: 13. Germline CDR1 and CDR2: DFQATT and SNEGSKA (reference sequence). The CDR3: CSANDKQRGSSYEQYF. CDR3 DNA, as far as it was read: TGCAGTGCCAACGATAAACAGCGGGGGAGCTCCTACGAG.

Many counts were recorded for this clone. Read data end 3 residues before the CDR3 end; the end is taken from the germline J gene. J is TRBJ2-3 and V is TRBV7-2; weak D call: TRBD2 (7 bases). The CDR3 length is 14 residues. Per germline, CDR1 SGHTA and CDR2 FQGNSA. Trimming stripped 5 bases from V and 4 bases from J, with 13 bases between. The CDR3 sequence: CASSPRGASDTQYF. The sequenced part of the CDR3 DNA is TGTGCCAGCAGCCCCCGGGGGGCTTCAGATACG.

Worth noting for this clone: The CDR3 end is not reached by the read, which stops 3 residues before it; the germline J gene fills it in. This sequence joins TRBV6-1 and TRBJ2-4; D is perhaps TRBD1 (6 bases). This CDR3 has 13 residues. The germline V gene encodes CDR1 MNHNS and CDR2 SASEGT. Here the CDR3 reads CASSVRTASSQYF. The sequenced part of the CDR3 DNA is TGTGCCAGCAGTGTCCGGACAGCCAGCAGT.

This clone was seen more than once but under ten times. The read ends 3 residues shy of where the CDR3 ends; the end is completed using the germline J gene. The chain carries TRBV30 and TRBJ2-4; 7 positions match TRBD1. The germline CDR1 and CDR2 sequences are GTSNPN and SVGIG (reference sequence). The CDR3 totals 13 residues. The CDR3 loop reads CAWSRDRPYGQYF. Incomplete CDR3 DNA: TGTGCCTGGAGTCGGGACAGACCGTATGGT. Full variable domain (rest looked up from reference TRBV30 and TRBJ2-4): SQTIHQWPATLVQPVGSPLSLECTVEGTSNPNLYWYRQAAGRGLQLLFYSVGIGQISSEVPQNLSASRPQDRQFILSSKKLLLSDSGFYLCAWSRDRPYGQYFGAGTRLSVL.

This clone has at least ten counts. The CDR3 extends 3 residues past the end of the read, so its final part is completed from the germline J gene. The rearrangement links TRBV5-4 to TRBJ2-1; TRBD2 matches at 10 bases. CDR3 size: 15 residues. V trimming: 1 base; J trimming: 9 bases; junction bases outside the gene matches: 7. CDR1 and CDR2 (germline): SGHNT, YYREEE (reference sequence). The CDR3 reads CASSLPLAGAPEQFF. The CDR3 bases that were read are TGTGCCAGCAGCTTGCCCCTAGCGGGAGCACCTGAG.

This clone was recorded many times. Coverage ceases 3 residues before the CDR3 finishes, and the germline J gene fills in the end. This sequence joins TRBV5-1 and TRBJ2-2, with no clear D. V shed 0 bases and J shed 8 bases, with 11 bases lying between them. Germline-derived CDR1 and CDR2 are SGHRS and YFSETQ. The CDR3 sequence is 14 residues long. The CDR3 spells CASSLGLPGGELFF. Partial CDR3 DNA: TGCGCCAGCAGCTTGGGTCTCCCAGGAGGGGAG.

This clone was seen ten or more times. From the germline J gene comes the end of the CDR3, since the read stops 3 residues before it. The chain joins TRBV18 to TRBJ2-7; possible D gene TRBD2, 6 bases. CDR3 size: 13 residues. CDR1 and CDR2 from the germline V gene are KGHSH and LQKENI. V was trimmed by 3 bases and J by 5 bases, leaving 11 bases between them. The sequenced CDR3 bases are TGTGCCAGCTCACCTAGCGGTAGTGACGAG. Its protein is CASSPSGSDE. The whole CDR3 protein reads CASSPSGSDEQYF.

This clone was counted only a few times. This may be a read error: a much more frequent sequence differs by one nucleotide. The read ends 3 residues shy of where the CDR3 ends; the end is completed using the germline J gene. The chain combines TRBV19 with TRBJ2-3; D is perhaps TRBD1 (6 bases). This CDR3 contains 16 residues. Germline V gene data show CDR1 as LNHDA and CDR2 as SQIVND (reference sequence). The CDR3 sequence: CASSIPTGFYKETQYF. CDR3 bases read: TGTGCCAGTAGTATACCCACAGGGTTTTATAAAGAGACG.

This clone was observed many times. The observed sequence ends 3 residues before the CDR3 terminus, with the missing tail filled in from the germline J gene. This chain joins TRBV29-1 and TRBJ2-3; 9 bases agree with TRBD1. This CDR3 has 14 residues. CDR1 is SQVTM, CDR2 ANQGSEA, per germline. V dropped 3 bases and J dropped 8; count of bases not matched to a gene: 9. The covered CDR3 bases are TGCAGCGTTGAGACGGACAGGGGAAGGGGTACG. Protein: CSVETDRGRGT. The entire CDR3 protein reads CSVETDRGRGTQYF.

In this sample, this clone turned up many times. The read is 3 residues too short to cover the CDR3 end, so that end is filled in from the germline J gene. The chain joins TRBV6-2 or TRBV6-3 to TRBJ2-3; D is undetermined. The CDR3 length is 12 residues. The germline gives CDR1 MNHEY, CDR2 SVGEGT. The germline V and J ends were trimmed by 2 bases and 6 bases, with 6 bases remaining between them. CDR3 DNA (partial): TGTGCCAGCAGTTACACGGTGGATACG. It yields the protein CASSYTVDT. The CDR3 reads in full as CASSYTVDTQYF.

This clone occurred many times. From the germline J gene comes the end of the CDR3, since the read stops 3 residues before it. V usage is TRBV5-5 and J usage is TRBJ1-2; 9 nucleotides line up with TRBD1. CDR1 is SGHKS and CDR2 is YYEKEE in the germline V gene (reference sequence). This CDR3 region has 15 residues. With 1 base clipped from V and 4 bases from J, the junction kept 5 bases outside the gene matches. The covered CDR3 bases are TGTGCCAGCAGCTTGACAGGGGGCGCTAGCTATGGC. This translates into CASSLTGGASYG. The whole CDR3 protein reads CASSLTGGASYGYTF.

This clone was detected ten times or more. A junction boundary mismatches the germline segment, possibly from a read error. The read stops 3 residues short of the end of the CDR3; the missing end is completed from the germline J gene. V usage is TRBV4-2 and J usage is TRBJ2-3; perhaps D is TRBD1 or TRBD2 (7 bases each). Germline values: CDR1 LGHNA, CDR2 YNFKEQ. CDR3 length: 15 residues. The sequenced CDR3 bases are TGCGCCAGCAGCCAAATGAACAGGGGAGGGGATACG. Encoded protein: CASSQMNRGGDT. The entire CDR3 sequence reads CASSQMNRGGDTQYF.

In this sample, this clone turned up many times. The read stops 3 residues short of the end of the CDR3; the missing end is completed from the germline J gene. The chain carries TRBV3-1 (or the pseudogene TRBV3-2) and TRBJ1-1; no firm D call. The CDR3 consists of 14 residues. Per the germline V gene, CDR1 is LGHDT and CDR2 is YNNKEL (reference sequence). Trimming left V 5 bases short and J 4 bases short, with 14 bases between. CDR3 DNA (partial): TGTGCCAGCAGCATTCGCGGCGGAGCCACTGAA. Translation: CASSIRGGATE. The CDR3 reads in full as CASSIRGGATEAFF.

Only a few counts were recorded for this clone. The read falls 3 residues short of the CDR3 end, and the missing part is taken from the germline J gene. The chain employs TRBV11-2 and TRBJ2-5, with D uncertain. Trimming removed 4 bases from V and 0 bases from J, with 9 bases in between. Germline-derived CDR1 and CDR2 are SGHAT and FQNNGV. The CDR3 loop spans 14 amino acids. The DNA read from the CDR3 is TGTGCCAGCAGCTCCACGGTGTACCAAGAGACC. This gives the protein CASSSTVYQET. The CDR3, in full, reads CASSSTVYQETQYF. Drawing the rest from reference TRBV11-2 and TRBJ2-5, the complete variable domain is EAGVAQSPRYKIIEKRQSVAFWCNPISGHATLYWYQQILGQGPKLLIQFQNNGVVDDSQLPKDRFSAERLKGVDSTLKIQPAKLEDSAVYLCASSSTVYQETQYFGPGTRLLVL.

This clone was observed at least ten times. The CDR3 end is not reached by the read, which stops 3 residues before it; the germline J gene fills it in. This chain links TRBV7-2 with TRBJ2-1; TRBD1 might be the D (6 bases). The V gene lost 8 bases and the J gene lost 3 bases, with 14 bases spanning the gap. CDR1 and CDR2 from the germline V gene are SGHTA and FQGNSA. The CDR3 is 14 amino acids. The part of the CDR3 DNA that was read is TGTGCCAGCCAAAAGGGGGACGTCTACAATGAG. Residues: CASQKGDVYNE. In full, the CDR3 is CASQKGDVYNEQFF.

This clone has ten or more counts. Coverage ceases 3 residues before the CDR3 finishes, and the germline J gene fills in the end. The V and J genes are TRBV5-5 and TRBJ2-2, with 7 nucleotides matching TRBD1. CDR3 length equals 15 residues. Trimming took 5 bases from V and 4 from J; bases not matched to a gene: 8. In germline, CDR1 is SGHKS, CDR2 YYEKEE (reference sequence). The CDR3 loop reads CASRPDRVGTGELFF. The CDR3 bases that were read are TGTGCCAGCAGGCCCGACAGGGTTGGCACCGGGGAG.

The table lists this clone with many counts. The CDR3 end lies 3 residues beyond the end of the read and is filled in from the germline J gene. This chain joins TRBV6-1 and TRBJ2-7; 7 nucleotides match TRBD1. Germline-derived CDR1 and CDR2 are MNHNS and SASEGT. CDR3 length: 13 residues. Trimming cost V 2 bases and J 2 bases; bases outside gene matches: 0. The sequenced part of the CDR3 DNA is TGTGCCAGCAGTGAAAGGGGGCCCTACGAG. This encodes CASSERGPYE. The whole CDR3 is CASSERGPYEQYF.

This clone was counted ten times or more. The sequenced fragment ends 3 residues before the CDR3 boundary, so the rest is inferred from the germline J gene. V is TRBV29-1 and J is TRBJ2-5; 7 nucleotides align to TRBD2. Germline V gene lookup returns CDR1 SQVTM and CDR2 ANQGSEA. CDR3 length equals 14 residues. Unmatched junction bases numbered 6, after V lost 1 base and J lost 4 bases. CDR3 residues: CSVEVIRGGETQYF. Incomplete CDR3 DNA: TGCAGCGTTGAAGTCATCCGCGGGGGAGAGACC.

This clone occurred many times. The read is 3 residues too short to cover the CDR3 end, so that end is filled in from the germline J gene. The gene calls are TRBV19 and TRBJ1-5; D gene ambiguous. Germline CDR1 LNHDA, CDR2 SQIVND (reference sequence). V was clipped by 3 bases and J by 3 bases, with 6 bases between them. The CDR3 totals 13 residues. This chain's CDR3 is CASSIQLNQPQHF. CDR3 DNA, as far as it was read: TGTGCCAGTAGTATTCAACTCAATCAGCCC.

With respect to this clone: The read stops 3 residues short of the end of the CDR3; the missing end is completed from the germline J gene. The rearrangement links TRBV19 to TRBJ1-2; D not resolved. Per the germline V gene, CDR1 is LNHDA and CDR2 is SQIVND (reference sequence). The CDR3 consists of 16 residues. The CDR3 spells CASSIDGWTSGDTYTF. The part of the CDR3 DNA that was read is TGTGCCAGTAGTATAGATGGTTGGACTAGCGGAGATACC.

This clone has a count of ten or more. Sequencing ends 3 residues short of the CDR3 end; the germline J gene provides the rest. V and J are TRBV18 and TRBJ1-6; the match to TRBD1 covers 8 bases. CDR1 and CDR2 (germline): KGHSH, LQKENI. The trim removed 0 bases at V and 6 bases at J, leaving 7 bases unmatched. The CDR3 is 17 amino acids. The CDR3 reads CASSPPLEQGVNSPLHF. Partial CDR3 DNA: TGTGCCAGCTCACCACCGTTGGAACAGGGGGTTAATTCACCC.

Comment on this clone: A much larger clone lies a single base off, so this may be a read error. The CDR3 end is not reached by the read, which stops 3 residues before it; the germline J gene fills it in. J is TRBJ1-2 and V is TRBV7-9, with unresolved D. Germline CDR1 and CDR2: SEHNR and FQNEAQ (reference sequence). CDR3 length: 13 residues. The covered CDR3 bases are TGTGCCAGCAGCCCGGGTAGCCAAGAGACC. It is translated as CASSPGSQET. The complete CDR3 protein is CASSPGSQETYTF.

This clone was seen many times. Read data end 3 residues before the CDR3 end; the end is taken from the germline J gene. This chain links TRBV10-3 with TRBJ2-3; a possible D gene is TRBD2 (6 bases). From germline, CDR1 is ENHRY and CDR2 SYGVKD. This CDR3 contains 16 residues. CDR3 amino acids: CAISSDSGLHQETQYF. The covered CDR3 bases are TGTGCCATCAGTTCAGATTCGGGACTCCACCAAGAGACG.

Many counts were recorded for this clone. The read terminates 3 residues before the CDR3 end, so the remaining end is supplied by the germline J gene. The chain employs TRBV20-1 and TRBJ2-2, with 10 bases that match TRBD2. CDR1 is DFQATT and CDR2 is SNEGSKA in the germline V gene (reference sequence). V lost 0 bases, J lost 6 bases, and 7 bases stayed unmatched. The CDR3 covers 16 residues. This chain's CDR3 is CSARDGLAGVAGELFF. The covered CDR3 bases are TGCAGTGCTAGAGATGGGCTAGCGGGAGTGGCCGGGGAG.

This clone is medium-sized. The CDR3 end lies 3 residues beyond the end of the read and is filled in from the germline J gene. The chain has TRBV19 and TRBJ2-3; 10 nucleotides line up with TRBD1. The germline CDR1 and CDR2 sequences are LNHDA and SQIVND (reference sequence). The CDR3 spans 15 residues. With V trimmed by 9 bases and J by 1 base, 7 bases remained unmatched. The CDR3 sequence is CASKSGTGGTDTQYF. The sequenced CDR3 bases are TGTGCCAGCAAATCCGGGACAGGGGGCACAGATACG.